This T cell receptor beta chain originates from a study of post-analysis software for immune sequencing data. Across the whole study: In terms of disease course, relapsing-remitting, secondary progressive and progressive-relapsing multiple sclerosis were included. Broader study findings: TRBV5-6, TRBV5-1 and TRBV20-1 were among several TRBV segments more frequent in patients than controls.

Concerning this clonotype: As yet, its antigen is unknown.

Included in the TCR beta cDNA libraries were unique molecular identifiers. Each CDR3 protein is one row after TCRdb ran MiXCR on the PCR reads. Of roughly 570,000 distinct CDR3 sequences listed, under 40% are singletons. Germline-derived CDR1 and CDR2 are SGHNT and YENEEA. This CDR3 comprises 12 residues. The V end lost 5 bases, the J end lost 8 bases, and 11 bases lay between the germline ends. The receptor was derived from a girl younger than 18 with multiple sclerosis. The rearrangement links TRBV11-3 to TRBJ2-3; TRBD2 might be the D (5 bases). Source material: blood. CDR3 sequence reads: CASSQTIGTQYF. DNA for the CDR3: TGTGCCAGCAGCCAGACTATCGGTACGCAGTATTTT.